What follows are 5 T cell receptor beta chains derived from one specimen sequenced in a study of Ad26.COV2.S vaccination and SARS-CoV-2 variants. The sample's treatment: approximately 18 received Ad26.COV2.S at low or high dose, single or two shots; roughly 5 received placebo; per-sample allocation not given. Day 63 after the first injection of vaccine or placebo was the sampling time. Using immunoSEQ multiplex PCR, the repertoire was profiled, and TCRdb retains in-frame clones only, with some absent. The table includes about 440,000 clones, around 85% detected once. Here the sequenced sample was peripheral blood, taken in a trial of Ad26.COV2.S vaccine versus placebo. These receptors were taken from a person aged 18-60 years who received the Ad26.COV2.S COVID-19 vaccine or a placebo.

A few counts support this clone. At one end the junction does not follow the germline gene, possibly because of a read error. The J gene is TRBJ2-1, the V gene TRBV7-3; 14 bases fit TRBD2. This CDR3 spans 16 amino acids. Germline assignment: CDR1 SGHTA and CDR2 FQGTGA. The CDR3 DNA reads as TGTGCCAGCAGCCCCCCGGGACTAGCGGGAGAAAGGGAGAAAATCTTC. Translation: CASSPPGLAGEREKIF.

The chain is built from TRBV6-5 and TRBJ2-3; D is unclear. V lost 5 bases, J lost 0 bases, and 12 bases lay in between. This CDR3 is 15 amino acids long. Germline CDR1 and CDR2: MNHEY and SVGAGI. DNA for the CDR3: TGTGCCAGCAGTACCAGGCAATCTAGCACAGATACGCAGTATTTT. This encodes CASSTRQSSTDTQYF.

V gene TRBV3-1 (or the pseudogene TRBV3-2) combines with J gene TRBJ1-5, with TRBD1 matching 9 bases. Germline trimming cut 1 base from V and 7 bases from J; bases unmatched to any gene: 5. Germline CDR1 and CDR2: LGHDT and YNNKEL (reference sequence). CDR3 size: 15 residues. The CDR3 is CASSQGTGAGQPQHF. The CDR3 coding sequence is TGTGCCAGCAGCCAAGGGACAGGGGCGGGACAGCCCCAGCATTTT.

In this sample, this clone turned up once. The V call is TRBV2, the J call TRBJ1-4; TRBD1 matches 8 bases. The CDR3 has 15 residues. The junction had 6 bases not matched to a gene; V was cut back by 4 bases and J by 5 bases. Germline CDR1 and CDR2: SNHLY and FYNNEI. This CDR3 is CASSARTGWNEKLFF. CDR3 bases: TGTGCCAGCAGTGCCAGGACAGGGTGGAATGAAAAACTGTTTTTT.

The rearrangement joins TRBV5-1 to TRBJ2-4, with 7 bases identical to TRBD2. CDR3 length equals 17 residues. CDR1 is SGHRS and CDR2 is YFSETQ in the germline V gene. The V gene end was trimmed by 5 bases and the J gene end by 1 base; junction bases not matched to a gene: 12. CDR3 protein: CASRPGGAGVAKNIQYF. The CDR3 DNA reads TGCGCCAGCAGACCAGGTGGGGCGGGAGTTGCCAAAAACATTCAGTACTTC. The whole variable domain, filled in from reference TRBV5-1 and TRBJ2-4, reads KAGVTQTPRYLIKTRGQQVTLSCSPISGHRSVSWYQQTPGQGLQFLFEYFSETQRNKGNFPGRFSGRQFSNSRSEMNVSTLELGDSALYLCASRPGGAGVAKNIQYFGAGTRLSVL.